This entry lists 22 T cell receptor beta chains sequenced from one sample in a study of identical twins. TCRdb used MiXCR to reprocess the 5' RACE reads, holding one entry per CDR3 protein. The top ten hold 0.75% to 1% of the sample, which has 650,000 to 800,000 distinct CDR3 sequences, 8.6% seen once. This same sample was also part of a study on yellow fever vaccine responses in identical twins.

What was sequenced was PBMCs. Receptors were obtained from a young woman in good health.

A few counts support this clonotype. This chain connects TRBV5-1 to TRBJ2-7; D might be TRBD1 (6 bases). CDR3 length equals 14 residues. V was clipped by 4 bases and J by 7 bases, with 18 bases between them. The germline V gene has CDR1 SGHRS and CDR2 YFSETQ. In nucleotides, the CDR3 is TGCGCCAGCAGCCTCCGGGACACCGGAATTGAGCAGTACTTC. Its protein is CASSLRDTGIEQYF.

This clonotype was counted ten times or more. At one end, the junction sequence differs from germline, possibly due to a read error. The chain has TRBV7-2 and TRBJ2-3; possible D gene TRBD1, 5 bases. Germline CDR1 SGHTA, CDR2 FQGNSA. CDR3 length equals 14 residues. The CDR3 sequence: CASSLDSFTDTQYF. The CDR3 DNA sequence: TGTGCCAGCAGTTTAGACAGCTTCACAGATACGCAGTATTTT.

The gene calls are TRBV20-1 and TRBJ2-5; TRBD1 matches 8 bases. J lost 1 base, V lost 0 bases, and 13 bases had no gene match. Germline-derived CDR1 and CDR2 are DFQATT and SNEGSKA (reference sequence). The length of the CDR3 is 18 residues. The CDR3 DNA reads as TGCAGTGCTAGAGATGGGAACAGGGGGTCGTTCCTCCAAGAGACCCAGTACTTC. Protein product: CSARDGNRGSFLQETQYF.

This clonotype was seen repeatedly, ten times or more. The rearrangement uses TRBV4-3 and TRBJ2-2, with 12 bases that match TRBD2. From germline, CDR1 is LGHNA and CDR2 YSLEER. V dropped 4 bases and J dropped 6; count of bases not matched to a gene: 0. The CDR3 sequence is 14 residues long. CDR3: CASSRLAGAGELFF. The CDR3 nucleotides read TGCGCCAGCAGCCGACTAGCGGGAGCCGGGGAGCTGTTTTTT.

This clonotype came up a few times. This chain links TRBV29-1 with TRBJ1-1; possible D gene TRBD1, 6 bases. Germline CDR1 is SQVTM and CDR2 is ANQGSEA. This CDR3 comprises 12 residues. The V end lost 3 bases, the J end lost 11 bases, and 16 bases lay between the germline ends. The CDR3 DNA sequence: TGCAGCGTTGATGGAGCAGGGGCGCCGGCTTTCTTT. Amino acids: CSVDGAGAPAFF.

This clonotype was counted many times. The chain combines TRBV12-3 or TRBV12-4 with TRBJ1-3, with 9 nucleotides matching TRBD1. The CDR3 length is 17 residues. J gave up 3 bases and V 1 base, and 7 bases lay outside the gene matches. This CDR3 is CASSLGLQGARGNTIYF. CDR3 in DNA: TGTGCCAGCAGTTTAGGCCTACAGGGGGCGCGTGGAAACACCATATATTTT.

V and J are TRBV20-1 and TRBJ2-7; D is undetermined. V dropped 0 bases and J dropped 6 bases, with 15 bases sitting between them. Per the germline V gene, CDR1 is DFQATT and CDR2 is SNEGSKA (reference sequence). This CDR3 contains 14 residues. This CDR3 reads CSARDPMTGSEQYF. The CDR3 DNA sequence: TGCAGTGCTAGAGACCCAATGACTGGTTCCGAGCAGTACTTC.

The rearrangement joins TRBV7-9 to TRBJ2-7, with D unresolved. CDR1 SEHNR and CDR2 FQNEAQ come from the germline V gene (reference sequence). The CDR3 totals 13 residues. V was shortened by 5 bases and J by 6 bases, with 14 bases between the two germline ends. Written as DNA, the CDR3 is TGTGCCAGCAGCCCCCCGGCTAGTACCGAGCAGTACTTC. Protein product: CASSPPASTEQYF.

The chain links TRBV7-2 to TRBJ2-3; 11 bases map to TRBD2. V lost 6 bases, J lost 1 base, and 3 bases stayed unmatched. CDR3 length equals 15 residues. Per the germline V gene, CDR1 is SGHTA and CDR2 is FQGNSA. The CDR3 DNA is TGTGCCAGCAGACAACTAGCGGGGGGCACAGATACGCAGTATTTT. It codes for CASRQLAGGTDTQYF.

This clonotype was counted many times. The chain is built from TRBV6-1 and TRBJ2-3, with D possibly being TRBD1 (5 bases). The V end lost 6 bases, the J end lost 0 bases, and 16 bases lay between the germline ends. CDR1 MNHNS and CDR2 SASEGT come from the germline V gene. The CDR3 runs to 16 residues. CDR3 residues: CASSHPTDTSTDTQYF. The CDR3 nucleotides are TGTGCCAGCAGCCACCCTACGGACACTAGCACAGATACGCAGTATTTT.

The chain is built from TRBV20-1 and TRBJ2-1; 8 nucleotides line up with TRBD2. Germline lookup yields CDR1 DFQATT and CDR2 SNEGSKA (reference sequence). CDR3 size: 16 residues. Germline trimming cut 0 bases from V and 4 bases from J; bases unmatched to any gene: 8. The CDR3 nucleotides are TGCAGTGCTAGAGATCTTTTCGGCGGGGGGTACAATGAGCAGTTCTTC. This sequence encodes CSARDLFGGGYNEQFF.

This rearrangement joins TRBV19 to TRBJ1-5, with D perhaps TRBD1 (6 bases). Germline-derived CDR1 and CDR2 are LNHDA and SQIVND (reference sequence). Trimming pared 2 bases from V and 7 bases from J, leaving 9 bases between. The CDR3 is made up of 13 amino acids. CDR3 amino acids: CASSIRGAQPQHF. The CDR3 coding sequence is TGTGCCAGTAGTATAAGGGGGGCGCAGCCCCAGCATTTT. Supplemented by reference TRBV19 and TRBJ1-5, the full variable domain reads DGGITQSPKYLFRKEGQNVTLSCEQNLNHDAMYWYRQDPGQGLRLIYYSQIVNDFQKGDIAEGYSVSREKKESFPLTVTSAQKNPTAFYLCASSIRGAQPQHFGDGTRLSIL.

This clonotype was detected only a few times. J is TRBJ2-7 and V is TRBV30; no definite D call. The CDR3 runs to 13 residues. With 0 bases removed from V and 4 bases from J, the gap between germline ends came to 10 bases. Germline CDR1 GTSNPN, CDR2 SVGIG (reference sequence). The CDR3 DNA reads TGTGCCTGGAGTGTAGGTGGAGTATACGAGCAGTACTTC. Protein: CAWSVGGVYEQYF.

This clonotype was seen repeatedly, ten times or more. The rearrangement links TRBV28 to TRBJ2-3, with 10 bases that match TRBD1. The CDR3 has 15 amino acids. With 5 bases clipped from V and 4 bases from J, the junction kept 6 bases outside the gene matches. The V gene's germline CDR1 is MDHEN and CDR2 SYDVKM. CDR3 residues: CASSATGQGADTQYF. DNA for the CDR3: TGTGCCAGCAGTGCCACAGGACAGGGGGCAGATACGCAGTATTTT.

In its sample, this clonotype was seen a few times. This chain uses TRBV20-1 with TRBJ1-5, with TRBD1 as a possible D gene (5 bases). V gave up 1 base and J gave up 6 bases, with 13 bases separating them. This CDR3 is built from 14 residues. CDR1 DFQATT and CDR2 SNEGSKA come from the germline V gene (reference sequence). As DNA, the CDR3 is TGCAGTGCTAGAGTATCAGGGAGAGGTCAGCCCCAGCATTTT. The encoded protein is CSARVSGRGQPQHF.

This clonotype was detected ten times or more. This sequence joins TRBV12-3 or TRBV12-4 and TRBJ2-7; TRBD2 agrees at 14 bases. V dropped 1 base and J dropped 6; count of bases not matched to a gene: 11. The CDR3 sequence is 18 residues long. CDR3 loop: CASSLVSGLAGDELEQYF. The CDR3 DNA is TGTGCCAGCAGTTTAGTTTCGGGACTAGCGGGAGATGAGCTCGAGCAGTACTTC.

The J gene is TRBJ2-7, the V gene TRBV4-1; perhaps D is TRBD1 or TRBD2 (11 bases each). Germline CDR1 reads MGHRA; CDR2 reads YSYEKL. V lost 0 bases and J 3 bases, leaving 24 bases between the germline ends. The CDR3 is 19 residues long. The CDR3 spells CASSQDGTGGTSGRYEQYF. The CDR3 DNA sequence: TGCGCCAGCAGCCAAGACGGGACAGGGGGGACTAGCGGCCGCTACGAGCAGTACTTC.

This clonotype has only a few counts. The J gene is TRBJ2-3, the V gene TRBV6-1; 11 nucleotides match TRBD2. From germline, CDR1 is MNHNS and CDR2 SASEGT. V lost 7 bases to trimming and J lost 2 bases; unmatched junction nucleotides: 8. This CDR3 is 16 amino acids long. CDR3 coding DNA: TGTGCCAGCAACCCGGGACTAGCGGCTATCACAGATACGCAGTATTTT. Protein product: CASNPGLAAITDTQYF.

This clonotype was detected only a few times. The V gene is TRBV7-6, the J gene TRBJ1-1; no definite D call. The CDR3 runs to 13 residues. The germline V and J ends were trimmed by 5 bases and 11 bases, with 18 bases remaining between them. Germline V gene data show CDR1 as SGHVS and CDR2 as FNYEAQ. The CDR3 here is CASSRSTSENAFF. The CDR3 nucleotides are TGTGCCAGCAGCCGATCGACGAGCGAGAATGCTTTCTTT.

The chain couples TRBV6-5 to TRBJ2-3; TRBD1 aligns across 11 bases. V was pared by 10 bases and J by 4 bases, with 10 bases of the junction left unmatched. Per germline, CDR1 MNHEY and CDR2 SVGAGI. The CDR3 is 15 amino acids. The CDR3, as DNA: TGTGCCACCATTTATCAGGGACAGGGGGCAGATACGCAGTATTTT. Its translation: CATIYQGQGADTQYF.

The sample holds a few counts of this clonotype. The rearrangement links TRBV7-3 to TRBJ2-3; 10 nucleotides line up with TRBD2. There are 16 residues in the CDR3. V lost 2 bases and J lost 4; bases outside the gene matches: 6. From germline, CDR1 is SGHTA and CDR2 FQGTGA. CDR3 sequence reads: CASSLPTSGAADTQYF. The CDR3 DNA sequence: TGTGCCAGCAGCTTACCTACTAGCGGGGCGGCAGATACGCAGTATTTT.

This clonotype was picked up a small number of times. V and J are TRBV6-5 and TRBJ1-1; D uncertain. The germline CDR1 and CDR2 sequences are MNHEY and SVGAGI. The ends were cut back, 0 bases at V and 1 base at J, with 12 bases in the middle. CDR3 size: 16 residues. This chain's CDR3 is CASSYSWDYGNTEAFF. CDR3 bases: TGTGCCAGCAGTTACTCGTGGGATTATGGGAACACTGAAGCTTTCTTT.